The source of this TCR beta chain is a study of identical twins. A few counts support this clonotype. The antigen is not known. Study-wide results and caveats: Cord blood beta clonotypes present at high abundance carried fewer insertions; no such pattern appeared in memory repertoires. Cross-sectional statistical analysis, not tracking of the same donors, underpinned the conclusions.

Unique molecular identifiers were present on the cDNA, which also gained a universal primer site by template switching. TCRdb recomputed calls from the 5' RACE reads with MiXCR, one row per CDR3 protein. Of 400,000 or so distinct CDR3 sequences listed, roughly 10% are singletons. CDR1 is SGHRS, CDR2 YFSETQ, per germline. Trimming removed 5 bases at V and 6 bases at J, with 14 bases between. The CDR3 is 14 amino acids. Input material: naive T cells sorted from blood. The chain recombines TRBV5-1 with TRBJ2-2; the D is unclear. The source is a woman between 50 and 59 years old in good health. Written as DNA, the CDR3 is TGCGCCAGCAGTCCGACCCCACAGCCCGGGGAGCTGTTTTTT. Its protein product is CASSPTPQPGELFF.